What follows are 21 T cell receptor beta chains derived from one specimen sequenced in a study of blood T cell repertoires in COVID-19. Profiled with immunoSEQ multiplex PCR; TCRdb holds only in-frame clones, not every one. The data hold under 450,000 clones, with 88% observed a single time. Sequenced input: peripheral blood. These receptors were taken from a woman between 50 and 59 years old with COVID-19, enrolled during active disease.

The rearrangement joins TRBV5-6 to TRBJ2-1; 9 bases are shared with TRBD1. Trimming took 4 bases from V and 0 from J; bases not matched to a gene: 11. This CDR3 is 18 amino acids long. CDR1 and CDR2 from the germline V gene are SGHDT and YYEEEE. CDR3: CASSTLPGQGGSYNEQFF. CDR3 coding DNA: TGTGCCAGCAGCACGCTTCCGGGACAGGGAGGCTCCTACAATGAGCAGTTCTTC.

The chain is built from TRBV7-8 and TRBJ2-7; 9 bases are a match to TRBD2. V lost 4 bases to trimming and J lost 7 bases; unmatched junction nucleotides: 8. CDR1 is SGHVS and CDR2 is FQNEAQ in the germline V gene. This CDR3 region has 14 residues. The CDR3 sequence is CASSWRTSADEQYF. CDR3 nucleotide sequence: TGTGCCAGCAGCTGGAGGACTAGCGCCGATGAGCAGTACTTC.

This chain links TRBV27 with TRBJ1-3; possibly TRBD1 for D (6 bases). V was clipped by 2 bases and J by 2 bases, with 7 bases between them. The CDR3 loop spans 14 amino acids. The germline CDR1 and CDR2 sequences are MNHEY and SMNVEV (reference sequence). CDR3 residues: CASSLAGAGNTIYF. CDR3 nucleotides: TGTGCCAGCAGTTTAGCAGGGGCTGGAAACACCATATATTTT.

The J gene is TRBJ1-2, the V gene TRBV19; 9 bases are shared with TRBD1. Looked up from germline, CDR1 is LNHDA and CDR2 is SQIVND (reference sequence). J was trimmed by 0 bases and V by 5 bases; bases with no gene match: 7. The CDR3 extends over 16 amino acids. Here the CDR3 DNA reads TGTGCCAGTAGTCGGCTACAGGGGGCAGCTAACTATGGCTACACCTTC. This gives the protein CASSRLQGAANYGYTF.

The chain couples TRBV30 to TRBJ2-3; maybe TRBD1 (6 bases). The germline gives CDR1 GTSNPN, CDR2 SVGIG (reference sequence). The CDR3 loop spans 16 amino acids. Trimming stripped 1 base from V and 2 bases from J, with 16 bases between. This chain's CDR3 is CAWSGYRTDFTDTQYF. The CDR3 region has the DNA TGTGCCTGGAGTGGATATAGGACAGATTTCACAGATACGCAGTATTTT.

V and J are TRBV15 and TRBJ1-2; 9 nucleotides agree with TRBD1. Germline CDR1 is LNHNV and CDR2 is YYDKDF (reference sequence). Unmatched junction bases numbered 10, after V lost 5 bases and J lost 9 bases. CDR3 length: 14 amino acids. CDR3 bases: TGTGCCACCAGCGCCTTGGGACAGGGCGGGAGCTACACCTTC. Its translation: CATSALGQGGSYTF.

The rearrangement uses TRBV11-1 and TRBJ2-1; tentative D call: TRBD2 (6 bases). V dropped 2 bases and J dropped 4 bases, with 15 bases sitting between them. The CDR3 consists of 16 residues. Germline V gene sequence: CDR1 SGHAT, CDR2 FQDESV (reference sequence). CDR3 sequence: CASSLMGSGDYNEQFF. The CDR3 DNA is TGTGCCAGCAGCTTAATGGGGTCGGGGGATTACAATGAGCAGTTCTTC.

The chain couples TRBV7-8 to TRBJ2-7, with D possibly TRBD1 on 5 matching bases. Germline CDR1 is SGHVS and CDR2 is FQNEAQ. The length of the CDR3 is 14 residues. V dropped 4 bases and J dropped 3 bases, with 13 bases sitting between them. The CDR3 region has the DNA TGTGCCAGCAGCTCGACAGCTCCGGGCTACGAGCAGTACTTC. Translation gives CASSSTAPGYEQYF.

The V gene is TRBV20-1, the J gene TRBJ1-2; 8 positions agree with TRBD1. This CDR3 comprises 11 residues. Germline-derived CDR1 and CDR2 are DFQATT and SNEGSKA (reference sequence). V lost 8 bases and J lost 6; bases outside the gene matches: 5. This chain's CDR3 is CSFQGANGYTF. The CDR3 DNA is TGCAGTTTTCAGGGGGCGAATGGCTACACCTTC.

The chain joins TRBV6-4 to TRBJ1-2, with D possibly being TRBD1 (5 bases). Trimming shortened V by 6 bases and J by 0 bases, and 11 bases separated the two germline ends. Germline V CDR1 and CDR2: MRHNA, SNTAGT. This CDR3 region has 14 residues. The CDR3 DNA is TGTGCCAGCAGGGAGACAGCCTCTAACTATGGCTACACCTTC. It codes for CASRETASNYGYTF.

The V call is TRBV6-5, the J call TRBJ2-1, with 8 bases that match TRBD2. V trimming: 10 bases; J trimming: 5 bases; junction bases outside the gene matches: 7. This CDR3 has 13 residues. Per germline, CDR1 MNHEY and CDR2 SVGAGI. CDR3 residues: CATNTGGHNEQFF. CDR3 DNA: TGTGCCACTAACACGGGGGGGCACAATGAGCAGTTCTTC.

The rearrangement joins TRBV6-6 to TRBJ1-2, with a weak D call TRBD1 (5 bases). The CDR3 loop spans 14 amino acids. Germline values: CDR1 MNHNY, CDR2 SVGAGI (reference sequence). Trimming cost V 5 bases and J 3 bases, with 13 bases left between them. The CDR3 bases are TGTGCCAGCAGTGGAAGGGGAGGGGACTATGGCTACACCTTC. Translating it yields CASSGRGGDYGYTF.

The chain recombines TRBV6-5 with TRBJ1-2; maybe TRBD1 (5 bases). Trimming shortened V by 4 bases and J by 0 bases, and 9 bases separated the two germline ends. In germline, CDR1 is MNHEY, CDR2 SVGAGI. This CDR3 contains 14 residues. The CDR3 DNA reads TGTGCCAGCAGTTGGGGGGATTCTAACTATGGCTACACCTTC. This codes for CASSWGDSNYGYTF.

The chain employs TRBV28 and TRBJ1-1, with a possible D match to TRBD1 (5 bases). Trimming stripped 3 bases from V and 5 bases from J, with 28 bases between. CDR3 length: 19 amino acids. In germline, CDR1 is MDHEN, CDR2 SYDVKM. The chain's CDR3 is CASSFGPGFRERGNTEAFF. In DNA form, the CDR3 reads TGTGCCAGCAGTTTCGGTCCAGGGTTCCGGGAGCGGGGGAATACTGAAGCTTTCTTT.

This clone was seen more than once but under ten times. This chain links TRBV6-5 with TRBJ2-5; TRBD1 aligns across 10 bases. The CDR3 covers 13 residues. Trimming removed 8 bases from V and 6 bases from J; junction bases left unmatched: 6. Per germline, CDR1 MNHEY and CDR2 SVGAGI. This CDR3 reads CASQRDRGQTQYF. The CDR3 DNA reads TGTGCCAGCCAGCGGGACAGGGGACAGACCCAGTACTTC.

The CDR3 protein is CASGSTGADQPQHF. The DNA of the CDR3 is TGTGCCAGCGGGAGTACAGGGGCGGATCAGCCCCAGCATTTT. The genes are TRBV2 and TRBJ1-5; TRBD1 agrees at 7 bases. CDR1 and CDR2 (germline): SNHLY, FYNNEI. CDR3 length: 14 residues. V dropped 8 bases and J dropped 5; count of bases not matched to a gene: 9.

In this sample, this clone turned up a few times. V usage is TRBV10-1 and J usage is TRBJ2-1; a weak D match, TRBD2 (5 bases). The CDR3 sequence is 13 residues long. Germline V gene data show CDR1 as WNHNN and CDR2 as SYGVQD (reference sequence). The ends were cut back, 0 bases at V and 6 bases at J, with 6 bases in the middle. CDR3 sequence (DNA): TGCGCCAGCAGTGAGTCAGGGAGCAATGAGCAGTTCTTC. It codes for CASSESGSNEQFF.

This clone was counted a few times. The rearrangement links TRBV27 to TRBJ2-3; no definite D call. The CDR3 has 16 amino acids. V lost 4 bases and J 2 bases, leaving 16 bases between the germline ends. Germline loops: CDR1 MNHEY, CDR2 SMNVEV (reference sequence). The CDR3 region is CASSSPQERYTDTQYF. Here the CDR3 DNA reads TGTGCCAGCAGTTCACCTCAGGAACGCTACACAGATACGCAGTATTTT.

A single count supports this clone. CDR3: CASSVTRDTEAFF. As DNA, the CDR3 is TGTGCCAGCAGTGTCACCAGGGACACTGAAGCTTTCTTT. The chain has TRBV2 and TRBJ1-1; D may be TRBD1 (5 bases). The CDR3 contains 13 residues. The germline V gene encodes CDR1 SNHLY and CDR2 FYNNEI. V lost 4 bases to trimming and J lost 3 bases, with 9 bases between them.

This clone came up once. This sequence joins TRBV10-1 and TRBJ2-2, with TRBD1 as a possible D gene (5 bases). Germline CDR1 reads WNHNN; CDR2 reads SYGVQD (reference sequence). The CDR3 contains 13 residues. With 1 base removed from V and 5 bases from J, the gap between germline ends came to 5 bases. The DNA of the CDR3 is TGCGCCAGCAGTGAGTACAGGACCGGGGAGCTGTTTTTT. It yields the protein CASSEYRTGELFF.

This rearrangement joins TRBV5-4 to TRBJ1-1; TRBD1 might be the D (6 bases). Trimming shortened V by 2 bases and J by 4 bases, and 15 bases separated the two germline ends. Per germline, CDR1 SGHNT and CDR2 YYREEE (reference sequence). The CDR3 is made up of 15 amino acids. The CDR3 loop reads CASSFPQGGSTEAFF. CDR3 in DNA: TGTGCCAGCAGCTTTCCACAGGGTGGGAGCACTGAAGCTTTCTTT.